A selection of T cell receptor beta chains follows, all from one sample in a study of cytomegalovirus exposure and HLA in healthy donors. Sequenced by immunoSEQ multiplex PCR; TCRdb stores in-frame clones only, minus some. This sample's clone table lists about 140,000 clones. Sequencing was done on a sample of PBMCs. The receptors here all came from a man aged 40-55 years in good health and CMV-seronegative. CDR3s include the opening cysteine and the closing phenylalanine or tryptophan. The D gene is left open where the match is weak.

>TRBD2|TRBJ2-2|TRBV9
TGTGCCAGCAGCGTAGTTAGCGGGGGCACCGGGGAGCTGTTTTTT
CASSVVSGGTGELFF
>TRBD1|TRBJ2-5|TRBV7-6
TGTGCCAGCAGCTGGACCCCCGGGACAGGCAAAGAGACCCAGTACTTC
CASSWTPGTGKETQYF
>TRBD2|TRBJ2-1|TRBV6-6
TGTGCCAGCAGTCGACTAGCAAAAGGGAATGAGCAGTTCTTC
CASSRLAKGNEQFF
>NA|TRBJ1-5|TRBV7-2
TGTGCCAGCAGCTTAAATCAGGGGTATTCTCAGCCCCAGCATTTT
CASSLNQGYSQPQHF
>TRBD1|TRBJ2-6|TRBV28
TGTGCCAGCAGAAGACAGGGGGAGTCTGGGGCCAACGTCCTGACTTTC
CASRRQGESGANVLTF
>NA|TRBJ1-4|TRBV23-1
TGCGCCAGCAATTCGGAGGGGTATGGGAAACTGTTTTTT
CASNSEGYGKLFF
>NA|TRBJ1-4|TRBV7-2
TGTGCCAGCAGCTTAGTTACCGGGTTGGCGGAACTGTTTTTT
CASSLVTGLAELFF
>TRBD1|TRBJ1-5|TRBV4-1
TGCGCCAGCAGTCCGGACAGGGTGACTCAGCCCCAGCATTTT
CASSPDRVTQPQHF
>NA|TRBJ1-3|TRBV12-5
TGTGCTAGTGGGCCCACACATTTTGAGGATAGTCGTTTGTCGGTAGGGGCTGGAAACACCATATATTTT
CASGPTHFEDSRLSVGAGNTIYF
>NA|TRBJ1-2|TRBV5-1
TGCGCCAGCCAAGGACAGCGTATAAGTGGCTACACCTTC
CASQGQRISGYTF
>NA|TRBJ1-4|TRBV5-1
TGCGCCAGCAGCTTGGTGTCCGGGGCAACTAATGAAAAACTGTTTTTT
CASSLVSGATNEKLFF
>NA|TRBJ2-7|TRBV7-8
TGTGCCAGCAGCTGGCGGCTCTCGGGTTCCTACGAGCAGTACTTC
CASSWRLSGSYEQYF
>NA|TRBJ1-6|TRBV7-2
TGTGCCAGCTCGTGGACAGATTCACCCCTCCACTTT
CASSWTDSPLHF
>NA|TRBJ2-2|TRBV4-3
TGCGCCAGCAGCTATGGACTGGGCAGCACCGGGGAGCTGTTTTTT
CASSYGLGSTGELFF
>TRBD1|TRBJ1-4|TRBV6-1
TGTGCCAGCAGTTCCCAACAGGGGGCCTCGAAAAAACTGTTTTTT
CASSSQQGASKKLFF
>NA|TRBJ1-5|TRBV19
TGTGCCAGTAGTACCCCAGGAGGGGATAGCAATCAGCCCCAGCATTTT
CASSTPGGDSNQPQHF
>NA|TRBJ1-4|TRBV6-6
TGTGCCAGCAGTTACGGAGGCCAGTTTAATGAAAAACTGTTTTTT
CASSYGGQFNEKLFF
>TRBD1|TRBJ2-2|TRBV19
TGTGCCAGTAGTATAAGGGACAGGCCGAACACCGGGGAGCTGTTTTTT
CASSIRDRPNTGELFF